Following are 30 T cell receptor beta chains from one sample sequenced in a study of blood T cell repertoires in COVID-19. The repertoire was sequenced with immunoSEQ multiplex PCR; TCRdb's copy has only in-frame clones and lacks some. Counted here are about 260,000 clones, over 70% occurring once; the ten biggest clones make up roughly 8.6%. The sample comprised peripheral blood. The receptor source for this set is a human donor in a cohort sampled during active COVID-19.

The V and J genes are TRBV7-2 and TRBJ1-1; D uncertain. Germline V gives CDR1 SGHTA, CDR2 FQGNSA. Trimming removed 1 base at V and 9 bases at J, with 18 bases between. CDR3 length: 15 residues. The CDR3: CASSLGRVKESKAFF. The CDR3 bases are TGTGCCAGCAGCTTAGGGCGGGTGAAGGAGTCCAAAGCTTTCTTT.

The count of this clone is one. The genes are TRBV15 and TRBJ2-7; maybe TRBD2 (5 bases). Trimming stripped 4 bases from V and 8 bases from J, with 15 bases between. The CDR3 has 13 residues. Germline values: CDR1 LNHNV, CDR2 YYDKDF (reference sequence). For the CDR3, the DNA is TGTGCCACCAGCACGAGGTCTGCGGGCCAGCAGTACTTC. Its translation: CATSTRSAGQQYF. Complete variable domain (other parts from reference TRBV15 and TRBJ2-7): DAMVIQNPRYQVTQFGKPVTLSCSQTLNHNVMYWYQQKSSQAPKLLFHYYDKDFNNEADTPDNFQSRRPNTSFCFLDIRSPGLGDTAMYLCATSTRSAGQQYFGPGTRLTVT.

Note on this clone: The same CDR3 is also encoded by other DNA sequences in this sample. The V and J genes are TRBV19 and TRBJ1-1, with D possibly being TRBD1 (6 bases). The CDR3 has 14 amino acids. From germline, CDR1 is LNHDA and CDR2 SQIVND (reference sequence). Trimming pared 3 bases from V and 1 base from J, leaving 9 bases between. CDR3 region: CASSIRGGNTEAFF. DNA of the CDR3: TGTGCCAGTAGTATCAGAGGGGGGAACACTGAAGCTTTCTTT.

This sequence joins TRBV4-3 and TRBJ1-4; D is perhaps TRBD1 (6 bases). This CDR3 spans 15 amino acids. CDR1 and CDR2 (germline): LGHNA, YSLEER. Deletions cut 1 base from V and 5 bases from J, with 11 bases between. The CDR3 reads CASSQGTVLNEKLFF. The CDR3 DNA is TGCGCCAGCAGCCAAGGGACAGTGCTGAATGAAAAACTGTTTTTT.

This chain joins TRBV7-2 and TRBJ2-1; D possibly corresponds to TRBD2 (5 bases). The CDR3 is 14 amino acids. The ends were cut back, 5 bases at V and 4 bases at J, with 12 bases in the middle. Germline CDR1 and CDR2: SGHTA and FQGNSA. CDR3 region: CASSQAGSYNEQFF. DNA for the CDR3: TGTGCCAGCAGCCAGGCGGGTTCGTACAATGAGCAGTTCTTC.

This chain connects TRBV5-4 to TRBJ2-5, with TRBD2 identical over 8 bases. The CDR3 is made up of 14 amino acids. Germline values: CDR1 SGHNT, CDR2 YYREEE (reference sequence). V gave up 4 bases and J gave up 4 bases; unmatched junction bases: 6. The CDR3 coding sequence is TGTGCCAGCAGCCCCTTGACTAGCGTAGAGACCCAGTACTTC. Its translation is CASSPLTSVETQYF. Based on the CDR3 plus reference TRBV5-4 and TRBJ2-5, the full variable domain is ETGVTQSPTHLIKTRGQQVTLRCSSQSGHNTVSWYQQALGQGPQFIFQYYREEENGRGNFPPRFSGLQFPNYSSELNVNALELDDSALYLCASSPLTSVETQYFGPGTRLLVL.

The V and J genes are TRBV9 and TRBJ1-2; tentative D call: TRBD1 (6 bases). The V gene lost 0 bases and the J gene lost 3 bases, with 12 bases spanning the gap. The CDR3 spans 15 residues. Germline CDR1 SGDLS, CDR2 YYNGEE. The CDR3 DNA reads as TGTGCCAGCAGCGTAGGGGGGCGATTGGACTATGGCTACACCTTC. Protein: CASSVGGRLDYGYTF.

The chain recombines TRBV4-1 with TRBJ2-7; D uncertain. Trimming shortened V by 0 bases and J by 3 bases, and 12 bases separated the two germline ends. The germline V gene has CDR1 MGHRA and CDR2 YSYEKL. The CDR3 totals 15 residues. CDR3 bases: TGCGCCAGCAGCCAAGAACACCCTCTTGGCTACGAGCAGTACTTC. It encodes CASSQEHPLGYEQYF.

The rearrangement joins TRBV2 to TRBJ2-2, with TRBD2 matching over 8 bases. This CDR3 is 16 amino acids long. With 10 bases clipped from V and 0 bases from J, the junction kept 10 bases outside the gene matches. CDR1 and CDR2 (germline): SNHLY, FYNNEI. The DNA of the CDR3 is TGTGCCACCTCGGACGATAGCGGGACGAACACCGGGGAGCTGTTTTTT. This encodes CATSDDSGTNTGELFF. Full variable domain (remainder filled in from reference TRBV2 and TRBJ2-2): EPEVTQTPSHQVTQMGQEVILRCVPISNHLYFYWYRQILGQKVEFLVSFYNNEISEKSEIFDDQFSVERPDGSNFTLKIRSTKLEDSAMYFCATSDDSGTNTGELFFGEGSRLTVL.

This clone was found once. The CDR3 spells CASSFGSGGYTF. The CDR3 DNA follows: TGTGCCAGCAGCTTTGGCTCGGGTGGCTACACCTTC. This rearrangement joins TRBV7-2 to TRBJ1-2; D is ambiguous. The CDR3 length is 12 residues. Germline V lookup: CDR1 SGHTA, CDR2 FQGNSA. V dropped 3 bases and J dropped 7 bases, with 9 bases sitting between them. Filled out from reference TRBV7-2 and TRBJ1-2, the complete variable domain reads GAGVSQSPSNKVTEKGKDVELRCDPISGHTALYWYRQSLGQGLEFLIYFQGNSAPDKSGLPSDRFSAERTGGSVSTLTIQRTQQEDSAVYLCASSFGSGGYTFGSGTRLTVV.

The J gene is TRBJ2-7, the V gene TRBV6-2 or TRBV6-3; 12 bases map to TRBD1. The CDR3 totals 15 residues. CDR1 and CDR2 (germline): MNHEY, SVGEGT. V was pared by 5 bases and J by 5 bases, with 7 bases of the junction left unmatched. CDR3 in DNA: TGTGCCAGCAGTGACCGGGACAGGGGGCCAGACGAGCAGTACTTC. Encoded protein: CASSDRDRGPDEQYF.

This sequence joins TRBV6-2 or TRBV6-3 and TRBJ2-2, with 13 bases that match TRBD2. Per the germline V gene, CDR1 is MNHEY and CDR2 is SVGEGT. The CDR3 sequence is 17 residues long. V lost 5 bases to trimming and J lost 1 base; unmatched junction nucleotides: 4. CDR3 loop: CASSPRTSGRNTGELFF. CDR3 coding DNA: TGTGCCAGCAGTCCGCGGACTAGCGGGAGGAACACCGGGGAGCTGTTTTTT.

The count of this clone is one. This chain joins TRBV7-9 and TRBJ2-1, with TRBD2 matching 9 bases. The V segment lost 5 bases and the J segment 6 bases; nucleotides outside the gene matches: 14. The CDR3 is 17 residues long. Germline CDR1 SEHNR, CDR2 FQNEAQ (reference sequence). CDR3 DNA: TGTGCCAGCAGCCGGGTCAAAGGGGGACTAGCTATCAATGAGCAGTTCTTC. Protein product: CASSRVKGGLAINEQFF.

The V gene is TRBV3-1 (or the pseudogene TRBV3-2), the J gene TRBJ1-3, with D unresolved. The CDR3 runs to 15 residues. Germline V CDR1 and CDR2: LGHDT, YNNKEL (reference sequence). V dropped 4 bases and J dropped 0 bases, with 10 bases sitting between them. As DNA, the CDR3 is TGTGCCAGCAGCCGCACTAGAGACTCTGGAAACACCATATATTTT. Its protein product is CASSRTRDSGNTIYF.

This clone was observed a handful of times. This sequence joins TRBV7-9 and TRBJ1-5; the D is unclear. The V end lost 7 bases, the J end lost 5 bases, and 6 bases lay between the germline ends. Germline CDR1 and CDR2: SEHNR and FQNEAQ (reference sequence). The CDR3 loop spans 11 amino acids. CDR3 sequence (DNA): TGTGCCAGCATCTCAGATCAGCCCCAGCATTTT. Translated: CASISDQPQHF.

The chain employs TRBV7-9 and TRBJ1-3; 9 bases are shared with TRBD1. The germline gives CDR1 SEHNR, CDR2 FQNEAQ (reference sequence). With 6 bases clipped from V and 3 bases from J, the junction kept 18 bases outside the gene matches. The CDR3 length is 19 residues. The CDR3 DNA follows: TGTGCCAGCAGTTTTACTACCGGGACAGGGAGAAGGCTTGGAAACACCATATATTTT. Translated: CASSFTTGTGRRLGNTIYF.

This clone has at least ten counts. The chain employs TRBV19 and TRBJ1-1, with D unclear. Trimming took 6 bases from V and 0 from J, leaving 14 bases between them. This CDR3 is 15 amino acids long. Germline assignment: CDR1 LNHDA and CDR2 SQIVND (reference sequence). CDR3: CASSRQASLNTEAFF. Here the CDR3 DNA reads TGTGCCAGTAGCCGGCAGGCCTCCCTGAACACTGAAGCTTTCTTT.

The chain couples TRBV9 to TRBJ1-4, with D perhaps matching TRBD1 (6 bases). Germline V gene lookup returns CDR1 SGDLS and CDR2 YYNGEE. The CDR3 is 15 amino acids. With 2 bases removed from V and 7 bases from J, the gap between germline ends came to 15 bases. This CDR3 reads CASSVGGRPGEKLFF. In DNA, the CDR3 is TGTGCCAGCAGCGTGGGGGGGCGCCCCGGTGAAAAACTGTTTTTT.

V is TRBV5-1 and J is TRBJ1-6, with 7 positions matching TRBD1. Trimming cost V 4 bases and J 6 bases; bases outside gene matches: 7. The CDR3 runs to 15 residues. The germline V gene encodes CDR1 SGHRS and CDR2 YFSETQ. CDR3 coding DNA: TGCGCCAGCAGCCAAGGGACAGCTACTAATTCACCCCTCCACTTT. Its translation is CASSQGTATNSPLHF.

This clone is a singleton in its sample. This chain links TRBV3-1 (or the pseudogene TRBV3-2) with TRBJ2-4; 10 positions agree with TRBD1. V was pared by 4 bases and J by 7 bases, with 7 bases of the junction left unmatched. This CDR3 is built from 15 residues. Germline CDR1 reads LGHDT; CDR2 reads YNNKEL (reference sequence). CDR3 protein: CASSRGRTGGNIQYF. The CDR3, as DNA: TGTGCCAGCAGCCGAGGGAGGACAGGGGGGAACATTCAGTACTTC.

The J gene is TRBJ2-7, the V gene TRBV6-5; maybe TRBD1 (6 bases). Germline V gene data show CDR1 as MNHEY and CDR2 as SVGAGI. The CDR3 contains 13 residues. The CDR3 spells CGCSGTPTYEQYF. The CDR3 DNA is TGTGGGTGCTCCGGGACACCAACCTACGAGCAGTACTTC.

This clone was picked up a small number of times. V gene TRBV4-2 combines with J gene TRBJ2-1; TRBD1 agrees at 7 bases. CDR1 LGHNA and CDR2 YNFKEQ come from the germline V gene. V gave up 2 bases and J gave up 8 bases; unmatched junction bases: 6. There are 14 residues in the CDR3. This CDR3 is CASSQSVGGYEQFF. For the CDR3, the DNA is TGTGCCAGCAGCCAAAGTGTAGGGGGCTATGAGCAGTTCTTC.

The chain joins TRBV18 to TRBJ2-3; 8 nucleotides line up with TRBD2. With V trimmed by 3 bases and J by 4 bases, 9 bases remained unmatched. The CDR3 consists of 16 residues. Germline loops: CDR1 KGHSH, CDR2 LQKENI. CDR3 sequence (DNA): TGTGCCAGCTCACCCGGGAGGGGGAGTTTGGCAGATACGCAGTATTTT. Translating gives CASSPGRGSLADTQYF. Drawing the rest from reference TRBV18 and TRBJ2-3, the complete variable domain is NAGVMQNPRHLVRRRGQEARLRCSPMKGHSHVYWYRQLPEEGLKFMVYLQKENIIDESGMPKERFSAEFPKEGPSILRIQQVVRGDSAAYFCASSPGRGSLADTQYFGPGTRLTVL.

The CDR3 DNA sequence: TGTGCCAGCAGTGATGTAGTAGGAGGCTACGAGCAGTACTTC. Translation: CASSDVVGGYEQYF. V gene TRBV6-1 combines with J gene TRBJ2-7, with D perhaps matching TRBD2 (5 bases). Trimming shortened V by 3 bases and J by 3 bases, and 12 bases separated the two germline ends. CDR1 and CDR2 from the germline V gene are MNHNS and SASEGT. There are 14 residues in the CDR3.

The J gene is TRBJ2-5, the V gene TRBV3-1 (or the pseudogene TRBV3-2), with TRBD2 matching over 10 bases. Germline V gene lookup returns CDR1 LGHDT and CDR2 YNNKEL (reference sequence). V shed 2 bases, J shed 4 bases, and the junction held 4 bases outside the gene matches. The CDR3 has 15 residues. The CDR3 DNA reads TGTGCCAGCAGCCAATCGACTAGCGGGCCAGAGACCCAGTACTTC. It translates to CASSQSTSGPETQYF.

This chain links TRBV19 with TRBJ2-5, with a weak D call TRBD2 (6 bases). Germline CDR1 is LNHDA and CDR2 is SQIVND (reference sequence). CDR3 length: 15 residues. V lost 8 bases to trimming and J lost 5 bases, with 21 bases between them. The DNA of the CDR3 is TGTGCCAGTTCATCTGGGGGGAAGTTCCGGGAGACCCAGTACTTC. Translated, it gives CASSSGGKFRETQYF.

The CDR3 sequence: CASGGEGGLFF. In nucleotides, the CDR3 is TGTGCTAGTGGTGGGGAGGGAGGGCTGTTTTTT. This chain joins TRBV12-5 and TRBJ1-4; D remains ambiguous. Trimming cost V 5 bases and J 14 bases, with 12 bases left between them. Germline V gene sequence: CDR1 LGHNT, CDR2 FRNRAP. The CDR3 has 11 residues.

There are a few counts of this clone. A much larger clone lies one base from this, so it may be a read error. The same CDR3 arises from other DNA sequences in this sample as well. The J gene is TRBJ1-1, the V gene TRBV12-3 or TRBV12-4; the D is unclear. Trimming removed 3 bases at V and 0 bases at J, with 5 bases between. The CDR3 consists of 13 residues. As DNA, the CDR3 is TGTGCCAGCAGTTTTACAGTGAACACTGAAGCTTTCTTT. Amino acid sequence: CASSFTVNTEAFF.

V and J are TRBV7-9 and TRBJ2-3; 8 bases agree with TRBD1. With V trimmed by 1 base and J by 5 bases, 8 bases remained unmatched. The V gene's germline CDR1 is SEHNR and CDR2 FQNEAQ (reference sequence). This CDR3 spans 16 amino acids. The CDR3 here is CASSLEDRVPGDTQYF. CDR3 sequence (DNA): TGTGCCAGCAGCTTAGAGGACAGGGTACCAGGAGATACGCAGTATTTT.

The V gene is TRBV3-1 (or the pseudogene TRBV3-2), the J gene TRBJ1-6; no firm D call. This CDR3 is 15 amino acids long. The germline V and J ends were trimmed by 2 bases and 6 bases, with 11 bases remaining between them. CDR1 and CDR2 from the germline V gene are LGHDT and YNNKEL (reference sequence). The CDR3 sequence: CASSQLKAGNSPLHF. CDR3 DNA: TGTGCCAGCAGCCAATTGAAGGCAGGTAATTCACCCCTCCACTTT.